This T cell receptor beta chain came from a study of T-cell memory formation after mild COVID-19. Study outcomes and limitations: Shrinking CD4+ clones were chiefly CM and EM; CD8+ ones were chiefly EMRA. A second wave expanding day 15 to 37 was CD4+-biased; contracting clones were balanced.

About this clonotype: Antigen: not known.

TCRdb re-analysed the 5' RACE reads in MiXCR, keeping a single row per CDR3 protein. The table shows 470,000 or so distinct CDR3 sequences, with under 20% occurring only once. The CDR3 covers 16 residues. The germline gives CDR1 SGHNT, CDR2 YENEEA. V was shortened by 5 bases and J by 6 bases, with 19 bases between the two germline ends. The source material was PBMCs or a T cell subset sorted from them (not recorded which). The receptor's source is a young man who had mild COVID-19 (a few samples of this study predate the infection). Cell type and time point are not known. The chain employs TRBV11-3 and TRBJ2-2; D may be TRBD2 (6 bases). The chain's CDR3 is CASSPGFGGAPGELFF. The CDR3 nucleotides read TGTGCCAGCAGCCCCGGTTTTGGAGGGGCTCCCGGGGAGCTGTTTTTT.